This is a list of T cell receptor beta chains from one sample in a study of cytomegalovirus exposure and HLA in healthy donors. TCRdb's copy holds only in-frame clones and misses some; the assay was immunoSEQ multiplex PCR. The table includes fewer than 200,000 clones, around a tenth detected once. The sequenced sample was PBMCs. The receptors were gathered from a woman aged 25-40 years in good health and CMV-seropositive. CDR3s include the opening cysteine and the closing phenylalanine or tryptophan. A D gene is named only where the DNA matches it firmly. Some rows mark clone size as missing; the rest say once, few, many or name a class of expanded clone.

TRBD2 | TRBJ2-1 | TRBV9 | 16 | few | TGTGCCAGCAGCATACTACTAGCGGGCCCCTACAATGAGCAGTTCTTC | CASSILLAGPYNEQFF
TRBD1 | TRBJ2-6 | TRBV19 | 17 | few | TGTGCCAGTAGTCCCGGGACAGGGGGCTCTGGGGCCAACGTCCTGACTTTC | CASSPGTGGSGANVLTF
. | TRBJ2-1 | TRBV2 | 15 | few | TGTGCCAGCAGTCCCGACCGAGGGGGTAACAATGAGCAGTTCTTC | CASSPDRGGNNEQFF
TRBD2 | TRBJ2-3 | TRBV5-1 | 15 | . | TGCGCCAGCAGGCTCCTAGCGGGAGGAACAGATACGCAGTATTTT | CASRLLAGGTDTQYF
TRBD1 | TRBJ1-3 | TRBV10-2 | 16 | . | TGCGCCAGCAGTTTGAGTGGGACAGTCTCTGGAAACACCATATATTTT | CASSLSGTVSGNTIYF
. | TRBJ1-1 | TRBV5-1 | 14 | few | TGCGCCAGCAGCTTGGAGGCAGGGATCACTGAAGCTTTCTTT | CASSLEAGITEAFF
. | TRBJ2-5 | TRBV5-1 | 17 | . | TGCGCCAGCAGCTTACGAGACGGCAGTGTCGGGAGTGAGACCCAGTACTTC | CASSLRDGSVGSETQYF
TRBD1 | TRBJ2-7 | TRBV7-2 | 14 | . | TGTGCCAGCAGCCCGAGGACAGGGGATTACGAGCAGTACTTC | CASSPRTGDYEQYF
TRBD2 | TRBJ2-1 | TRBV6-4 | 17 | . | TGTGCCAGCAGTGAGAGATCGGCGGGAGGGTCCTACAATGAGCAGTTCTTC | CASSERSAGGSYNEQFF
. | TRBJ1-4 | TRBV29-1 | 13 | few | TGCAGCGTTGCGATGATAGAGCCGGAAAAACTGTTTTTT | CSVAMIEPEKLFF
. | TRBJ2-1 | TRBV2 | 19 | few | TGTGCCAGCAGTGAGCCCTTGACTGCTATAATGGGAGCCTACAATGAGCAGTTCTTC | CASSEPLTAIMGAYNEQFF
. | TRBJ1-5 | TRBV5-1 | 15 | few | TGCGCCAGCAGCTTGGCGGGGGGTAGCAATCAGCCCCAGCATTTT | CASSLAGGSNQPQHF
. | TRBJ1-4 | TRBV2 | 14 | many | TGTGCCAGCAGTGGGGCTGCAGGGAATGAAAAACTGTTTTTT | CASSGAAGNEKLFF
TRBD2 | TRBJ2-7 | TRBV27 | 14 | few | TGTGCCAGCAGTTTAGGAGCGGGAGCCTACGAGCAGTACTTC | CASSLGAGAYEQYF
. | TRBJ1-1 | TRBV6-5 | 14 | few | TGTGCCAGCAGCACAGGGATGCCCAACACTGAAGCTTTCTTT | CASSTGMPNTEAFF
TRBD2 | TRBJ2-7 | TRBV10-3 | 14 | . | TGTGCCATCAGTCCGGGACTAGCGGGGGGAGAGCAGTACTTC | CAISPGLAGGEQYF
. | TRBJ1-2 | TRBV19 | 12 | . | TGTGCCAGTACCCCCTCGCGTTTCGGCTACACCTTC | CASTPSRFGYTF
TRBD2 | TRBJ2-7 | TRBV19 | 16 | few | TGTGCCAGTAGTATAGCTTCTAGCGGGAGAAGCTACGAGCAGTACTTC | CASSIASSGRSYEQYF
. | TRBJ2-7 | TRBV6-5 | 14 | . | TGTGCCAGCAGCCAACTCGACTCTACCTACGAGCAGTACTTC | CASSQLDSTYEQYF
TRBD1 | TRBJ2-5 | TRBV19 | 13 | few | TGTGCCAGTAGTATCGGGACAGAAGAGACCCAGTACTTC | CASSIGTEETQYF
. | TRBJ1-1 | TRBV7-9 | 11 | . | TGTGCCAGCGGGAAGGGGGCTGAAGCTTTCTTT | CASGKGAEAFF
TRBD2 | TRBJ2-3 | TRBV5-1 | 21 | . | TGCGCCAGCAGCTTGGCCGGAGCTCCGGGACTAGACCACATTAGCACAGATACGCAGTATTTT | CASSLAGAPGLDHISTDTQYF